This is a list of T cell receptor beta chains from one sample in a study of blood T cell repertoires in COVID-19. Data came from immunoSEQ multiplex PCR; TCRdb stores just in-frame clones and leaves some out. The sample gives approximately 280,000 clones, approximately 90% of which show up once; approximately 5.7% is in the top ten. Sequencing input: PBMCs or T cells enriched from blood (not recorded which). The receptors originated from a woman aged 35 to 49 who had recovered from COVID-19. Both conserved end residues are part of each CDR3. A D gene is named only where the DNA matches it firmly. A row's size may be missing; if present it is once, few, many or a size class.

>TRBV7-8|.|TRBJ2-5|.
TGTGCCAGCAGCTTGGCCCTGGGGGCAGTCAGGTGGGAGACCCAGTACTTC
CASSLALGAVRWETQYF
>TRBV6-2/TRBV6-3|.|TRBJ1-2|.
TGTGCCAGCAGTTCCCCAGGGGACGCCAACTATGGCTACACCTTC
CASSSPGDANYGYTF
>TRBV7-2|.|TRBJ1-2|TRBD1
TGTGCCAGCAGCCAGGACAGGGCTAACTATGGCTACACCTTC
CASSQDRANYGYTF
>TRBV10-3|.|TRBJ2-5|TRBD2
TGTGCCATTTCAGCGGGAGGAGGGGAGACCCAGTACTTC
CAISAGGGETQYF
>TRBV28|.|TRBJ2-7|TRBD1
TGTGCCAGCAGGACGACAGGGATCTACGAGCAGTACTTC
CASRTTGIYEQYF
>TRBV28|.|TRBJ1-4|.
TGTGCCAGCAGCTCCGGGACATTGGGTACTAATGAAAAACTGTTTTTT
CASSSGTLGTNEKLFF
>TRBV2|.|TRBJ2-1|TRBD2
TGTGCCAGCACCGCTGGACTAGCGGGAGCCTACAATGAGCAGTTCTTC
CASTAGLAGAYNEQFF
>TRBV2|.|TRBJ1-5|.
TGTGCCAGCAGTGACCCTAATCAGCCCCAGCATTTT
CASSDPNQPQHF
>TRBV6-5|.|TRBJ2-5|.
TGTGCCAGCAGTCAGACCCGGACAGCACAAGAGACCCAGTACTTC
CASSQTRTAQETQYF
>TRBV7-3|.|TRBJ2-5|.
TGTGCCAGCAGCTTAAACAGGGAAGAGACCCAGTACTTC
CASSLNREETQYF
>TRBV24-1|.|TRBJ2-1|.
TGTGCCACCAGTGTCCAAGGGGGCAGTGGGAGGAATGAGCAGTTCTTC
CATSVQGGSGRNEQFF
>TRBV2|.|TRBJ2-4|TRBD1
TGTGCCAGTGTCTCGGGACAGGGTACCAAAAACATTCAGTACTTC
CASVSGQGTKNIQYF
>TRBV5-1|.|TRBJ2-1|TRBD2
TGCGCCAGCAGCGCCGGGACTAGCGGCAATGAGCAGTTCTTC
CASSAGTSGNEQFF
>TRBV6-2/TRBV6-3|.|TRBJ1-5|.
TGTGCCAGCAGTTACTCGACTGCGACTCGGAGGGAGCCCCAGCATTTT
CASSYSTATRREPQHF
>TRBV7-2|once|TRBJ2-5|TRBD2
TGTGCCAGCAGCTTCGGCGGGAGAGGAGAGACCCAGTACTTC
CASSFGGRGETQYF
>TRBV7-2|.|TRBJ1-3|TRBD1
TGTGCCACCTCGACAGGGGAAGGAAACACCATATATTTT
CATSTGEGNTIYF
>TRBV7-9|.|TRBJ1-1|.
TGTGCCAGCAGCTTAACGGTGAACACTGAAGCTTTCTTT
CASSLTVNTEAFF
>TRBV2|.|TRBJ2-2|.
TGTGCCAGCAGTGTGGCGACAGCGACGAACACCGGGGAGCTGTTTTTT
CASSVATATNTGELFF
>TRBV5-4|.|TRBJ2-1|TRBD2
TGTGCCAGCAGCTACGGGACTAGCGGGAGAATTGAGCAGTTCTTC
CASSYGTSGRIEQFF
>TRBV30|.|TRBJ2-7|TRBD2
TGTGCCTGGAGCCGAGTCCTAGCGGGAGCGGGAGAGCAGTACTTC
CAWSRVLAGAGEQYF
>TRBV28|.|TRBJ2-5|.
TGTGCCAGCAGTTTACCGGCAGGCGCCCGGACCCAGTACTTC
CASSLPAGARTQYF
>TRBV4-3|.|TRBJ2-5|TRBD2
TGCGCCAGCAGCCAAGATCGGCGGCTAGCGGGAGTTCAAGAGACCCAGTACTTC
CASSQDRRLAGVQETQYF
>TRBV27|.|TRBJ1-4|.
TGTGCCAGCAGTTTATCGAGGCTCAATGAAAAACTGTTTTTT
CASSLSRLNEKLFF
>TRBV5-1|.|TRBJ1-1|.
TGCGCCAGCAGCTTGCTCTCCTCGAGCACTGAAGCTTTCTTT
CASSLLSSSTEAFF
>TRBV19|.|TRBJ2-1|TRBD2
TGTGCCAGTAGTAGAGGGACTAGCGGGAGTGGAAGCTCCTACAATGAGCAGTTCTTC
CASSRGTSGSGSSYNEQFF
>TRBV2|once|TRBJ1-1|.
TGTGCCAGCAGGGCGACAGTCCTGAACACTGAAGCTTTCTTT
CASRATVLNTEAFF
>TRBV28|.|TRBJ2-3|.
TGTGCCAGCAGTTTACTAGCCCCCGAGCAAGATACGCAGTATTTT
CASSLLAPEQDTQYF
>TRBV4-3|.|TRBJ2-7|TRBD2
TGCGCCAGCAGCCTCTCTGCGGGAGGGCCCTACGAGCAGTACTTC
CASSLSAGGPYEQYF
>TRBV25-1|.|TRBJ1-4|.
TGTGCCAGCAGTGAATATGAACCCCGGGGAGAAAAACTGTTTTTT
CASSEYEPRGEKLFF
>TRBV5-1|.|TRBJ2-1|TRBD2
TGCGCCAGCAGCTTGGGCCTAAAGCGGGACTCCTACAATGAGCAGTTCTTC
CASSLGLKRDSYNEQFF
>TRBV2|once|TRBJ1-5|TRBD1
TGTGCCAGCAGCGAAATGGACAGGGGGCAGAATCAGCCCCAGCATTTT
CASSEMDRGQNQPQHF
>TRBV19|.|TRBJ2-1|.
TGTGCCAGTAGTATACTCCTAGCGAGAGAGCAGTTCTTC
CASSILLAREQFF
>TRBV7-9|.|TRBJ1-2|.
TGTGCCAGCAGCCCGACAGCCAACTATGGCTACACCTTC
CASSPTANYGYTF
>TRBV20-1|.|TRBJ1-5|.
TGCAGTGCTAGTGAGTATAGCAATCAGCCCCAGCATTTT
CSASEYSNQPQHF
>TRBV29-1|.|TRBJ2-1|.
TGCAGCGCGCGCCGGGACAACAACAATGAGCAGTTCTTC
CSARRDNNNEQFF
>TRBV18|.|TRBJ1-2|TRBD1
TGTGCCAGCTCATCCACAGGGGCTGGCTACACCTTC
CASSSTGAGYTF
>TRBV5-1|.|TRBJ2-7|.
TGCGCCAGCAGCTCCACGGGGGACGAGCAGTACTTC
CASSSTGDEQYF
>TRBV5-1|once|TRBJ2-7|TRBD2
TGCGCCAGCTCCGTTCAAGCGGGAGGTCCCTACGAGCAGTACTTC
CASSVQAGGPYEQYF
>TRBV28|.|TRBJ2-2|.
TGTGCCAGCAGCCCGGGTGAGGGTCTGTCTACGGCCGGGGAGCTGTTTTTT
CASSPGEGLSTAGELFF
>TRBV7-3|.|TRBJ1-5|TRBD1
TGTGCCAGCAGCCCTCCGACAGGGAATAGCAATCAGCCCCAGCATTTT
CASSPPTGNSNQPQHF
>TRBV5-1|.|TRBJ1-1|TRBD1
TGCGCCAGCAGCTTACCCAGGGGGCTGAACACTGAAGCTTTCTTT
CASSLPRGLNTEAFF
>TRBV9|.|TRBJ2-6|.
TGTGCCAGCAGCGCCACCGGTTTCTCTGGGGCCAACGTCCTGACTTTC
CASSATGFSGANVLTF
>TRBV23-1|.|TRBJ2-7|TRBD1
TGCGCCAGCAGTCACCCCGCCCCGGACAGGGGGAATTACGAGCAGTACTTC
CASSHPAPDRGNYEQYF
>TRBV10-2|.|TRBJ2-2|.
TGCGCCAGCAGTGGACAGGTGAACACCGGGGAGCTGTTTTTT
CASSGQVNTGELFF
>TRBV7-2|.|TRBJ2-1|.
TGTGCCAGCAGCTTAGACTTGAGGGTCTACAATGAGCAGTTCTTC
CASSLDLRVYNEQFF
>TRBV4-2|.|TRBJ2-7|.
TGTGCCAGCAGCCGAACACCGGGACTGATGTCCTACGAGCAGTACTTC
CASSRTPGLMSYEQYF
>TRBV28|.|TRBJ1-1|.
TGTGCCAGCAGTTCAACACTGAACACTGAAGCTTTCTTT
CASSSTLNTEAFF
>TRBV9|few|TRBJ1-1|.
TGTGCCAGCAGCGTAGAACCCGGGGTCGACACTGAAGCTTTCTTT
CASSVEPGVDTEAFF
>TRBV12-3/TRBV12-4|.|TRBJ1-2|.
TGTGCCAGCAGTTTAATGGCGGCCTCCCTCACCTTC
CASSLMAASLTF